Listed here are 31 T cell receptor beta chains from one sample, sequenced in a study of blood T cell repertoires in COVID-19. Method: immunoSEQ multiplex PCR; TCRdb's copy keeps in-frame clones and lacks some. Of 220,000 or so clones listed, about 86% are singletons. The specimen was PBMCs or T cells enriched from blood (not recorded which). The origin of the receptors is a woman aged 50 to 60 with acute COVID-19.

The CDR3 protein is CASSRQFSTDTQYF. The CDR3 bases are TGTGCCAGTAGTCGACAGTTTAGCACAGATACGCAGTATTTT. This chain joins TRBV19 and TRBJ2-3; a weak D match, TRBD1 (5 bases). The germline CDR1 and CDR2 sequences are LNHDA and SQIVND (reference sequence). The CDR3 sequence is 14 residues long. Trimming took off 5 bases at V and 0 bases at J, with 9 bases between the two ends.

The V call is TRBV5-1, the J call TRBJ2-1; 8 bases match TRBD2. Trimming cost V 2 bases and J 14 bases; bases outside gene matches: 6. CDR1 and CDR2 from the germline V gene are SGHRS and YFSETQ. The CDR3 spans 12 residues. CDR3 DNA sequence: TGCGCCAGCAGCTTCGTGGGTAGCGGGGAGTTCTTC. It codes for CASSFVGSGEFF.

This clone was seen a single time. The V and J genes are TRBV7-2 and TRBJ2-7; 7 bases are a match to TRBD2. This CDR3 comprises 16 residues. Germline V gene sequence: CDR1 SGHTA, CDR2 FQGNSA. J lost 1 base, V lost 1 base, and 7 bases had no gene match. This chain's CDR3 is CASSLGASGKSYEQYF. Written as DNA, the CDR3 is TGTGCCAGCAGCTTAGGGGCTAGCGGCAAATCCTACGAGCAGTACTTC.

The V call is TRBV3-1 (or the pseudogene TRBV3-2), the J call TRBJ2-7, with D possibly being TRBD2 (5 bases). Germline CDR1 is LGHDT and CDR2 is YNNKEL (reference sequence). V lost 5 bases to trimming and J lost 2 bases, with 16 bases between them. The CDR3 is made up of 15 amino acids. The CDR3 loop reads CASSSAGTGTYEQYF. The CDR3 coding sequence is TGTGCCAGCAGCTCCGCCGGCACCGGGACCTACGAGCAGTACTTC.

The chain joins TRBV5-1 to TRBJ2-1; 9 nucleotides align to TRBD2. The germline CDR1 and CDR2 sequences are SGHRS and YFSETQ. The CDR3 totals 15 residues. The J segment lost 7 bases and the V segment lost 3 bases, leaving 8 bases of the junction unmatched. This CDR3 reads CASSSRLAVGNEQFF. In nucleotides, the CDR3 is TGCGCCAGCAGCTCCAGACTAGCGGTCGGGAATGAGCAGTTCTTC.

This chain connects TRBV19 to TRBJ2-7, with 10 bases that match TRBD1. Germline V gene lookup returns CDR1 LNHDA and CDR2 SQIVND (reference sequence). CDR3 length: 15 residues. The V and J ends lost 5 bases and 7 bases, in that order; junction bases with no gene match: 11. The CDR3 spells CASSATGTGAGEQYF. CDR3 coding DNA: TGTGCCAGTAGTGCAACCGGGACAGGGGCGGGGGAGCAGTACTTC.

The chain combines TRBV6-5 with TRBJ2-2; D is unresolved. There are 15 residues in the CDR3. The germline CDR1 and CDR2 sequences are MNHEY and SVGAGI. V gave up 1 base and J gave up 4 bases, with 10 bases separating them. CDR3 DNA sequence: TGTGCCAGCAGTTACTTCTCGCCAGTCACCGGGGAGCTGTTTTTT. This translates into CASSYFSPVTGELFF.

The CDR3 DNA follows: TGTGCCACCAGTGAGAGGGGGCCCGGAAACACCATATATTTT. Amino acids: CATSERGPGNTIYF. The chain has TRBV24-1 and TRBJ1-3; the match to TRBD1 covers 7 bases. CDR1 and CDR2 (germline): KGHDR, SFDVKD. The junction had 3 bases not matched to a gene; V was cut back by 4 bases and J by 4 bases. The CDR3 loop spans 14 amino acids.

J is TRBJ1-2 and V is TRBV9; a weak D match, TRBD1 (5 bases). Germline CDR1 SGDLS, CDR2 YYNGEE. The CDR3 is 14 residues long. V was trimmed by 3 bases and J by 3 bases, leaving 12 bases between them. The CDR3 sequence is CASSAVDSYYGYTF. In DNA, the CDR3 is TGTGCCAGCAGCGCCGTCGACAGCTACTATGGCTACACCTTC.

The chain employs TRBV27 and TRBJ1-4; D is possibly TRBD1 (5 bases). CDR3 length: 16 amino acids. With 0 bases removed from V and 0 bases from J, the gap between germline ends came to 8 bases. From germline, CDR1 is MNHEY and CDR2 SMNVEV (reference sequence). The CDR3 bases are TGTGCCAGCAGTTTATCGATAGGGGCAACTAATGAAAAACTGTTTTTT. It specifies CASSLSIGATNEKLFF.

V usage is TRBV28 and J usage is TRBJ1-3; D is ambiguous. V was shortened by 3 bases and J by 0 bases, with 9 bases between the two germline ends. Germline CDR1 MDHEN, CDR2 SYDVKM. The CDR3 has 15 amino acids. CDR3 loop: CASSLNGNSGNTIYF. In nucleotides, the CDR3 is TGTGCCAGCAGTTTGAACGGTAACTCTGGAAACACCATATATTTT.

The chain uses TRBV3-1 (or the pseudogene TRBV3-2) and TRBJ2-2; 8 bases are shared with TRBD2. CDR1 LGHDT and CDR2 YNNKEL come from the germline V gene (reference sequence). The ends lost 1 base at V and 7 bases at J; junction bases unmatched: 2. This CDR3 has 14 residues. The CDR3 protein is CASSQAGGGGELFF. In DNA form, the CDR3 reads TGTGCCAGCAGCCAAGCGGGAGGGGGCGGGGAGCTGTTTTTT.

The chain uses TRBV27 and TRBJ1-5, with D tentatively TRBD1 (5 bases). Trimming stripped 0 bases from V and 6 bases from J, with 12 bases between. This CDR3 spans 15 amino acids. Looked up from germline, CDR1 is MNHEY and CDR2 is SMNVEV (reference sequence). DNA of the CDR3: TGTGCCAGCAGTTTATCGATGGGGGGTGCTCAGCCCCAGCATTTT. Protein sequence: CASSLSMGGAQPQHF.

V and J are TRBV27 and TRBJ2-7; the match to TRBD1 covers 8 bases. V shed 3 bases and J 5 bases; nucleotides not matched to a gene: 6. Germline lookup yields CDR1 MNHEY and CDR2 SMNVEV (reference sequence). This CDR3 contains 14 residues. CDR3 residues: CASSFRAGGHEQYF. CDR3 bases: TGTGCCAGCAGTTTCCGGGCAGGGGGCCACGAGCAGTACTTC.

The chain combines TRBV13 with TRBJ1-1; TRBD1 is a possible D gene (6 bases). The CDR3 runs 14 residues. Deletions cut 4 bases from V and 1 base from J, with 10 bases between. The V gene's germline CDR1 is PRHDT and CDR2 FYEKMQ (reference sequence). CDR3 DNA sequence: TGTGCCAGCAGCTCCGGACAGAAGAACACTGAAGCTTTCTTT. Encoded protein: CASSSGQKNTEAFF.

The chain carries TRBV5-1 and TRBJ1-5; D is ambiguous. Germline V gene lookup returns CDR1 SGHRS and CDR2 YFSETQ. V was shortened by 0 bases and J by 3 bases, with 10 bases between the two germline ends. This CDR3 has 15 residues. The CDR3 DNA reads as TGCGCCAGCAGCTTGGATGGCCGCAACAATCAGCCCCAGCATTTT. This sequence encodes CASSLDGRNNQPQHF.

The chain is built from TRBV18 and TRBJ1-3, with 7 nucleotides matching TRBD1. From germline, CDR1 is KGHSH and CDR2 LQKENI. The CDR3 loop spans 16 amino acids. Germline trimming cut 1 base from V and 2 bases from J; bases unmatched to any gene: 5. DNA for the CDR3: TGTGCCAGCTCACCACGGGGACAGATGCCTGGAAACACCATATATTTT. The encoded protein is CASSPRGQMPGNTIYF. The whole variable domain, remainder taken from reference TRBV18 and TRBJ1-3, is NAGVMQNPRHLVRRRGQEARLRCSPMKGHSHVYWYRQLPEEGLKFMVYLQKENIIDESGMPKERFSAEFPKEGPSILRIQQVVRGDSAAYFCASSPRGQMPGNTIYFGEGSWLTVV.

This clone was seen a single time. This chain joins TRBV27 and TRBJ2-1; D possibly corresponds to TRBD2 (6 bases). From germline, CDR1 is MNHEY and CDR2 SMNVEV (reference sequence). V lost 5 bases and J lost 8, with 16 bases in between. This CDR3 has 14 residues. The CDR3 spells CASSLGTWGDEQFF. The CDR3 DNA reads TGTGCCAGCAGTCTAGGGACTTGGGGGGATGAGCAGTTCTTC.

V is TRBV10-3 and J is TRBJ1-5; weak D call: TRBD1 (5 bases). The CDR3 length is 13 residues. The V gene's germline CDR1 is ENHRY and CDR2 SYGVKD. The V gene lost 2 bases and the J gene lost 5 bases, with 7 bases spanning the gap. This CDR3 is CAISEGAYQPQHF. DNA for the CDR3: TGTGCCATCAGTGAGGGGGCTTATCAGCCCCAGCATTTT.

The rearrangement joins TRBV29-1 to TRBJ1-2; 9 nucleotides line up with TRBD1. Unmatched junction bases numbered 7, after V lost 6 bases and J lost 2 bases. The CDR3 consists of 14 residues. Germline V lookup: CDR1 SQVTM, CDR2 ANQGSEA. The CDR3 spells CSVLSGTGNYGYTF. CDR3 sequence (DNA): TGCAGCGTCCTTTCTGGGACAGGGAACTATGGCTACACCTTC. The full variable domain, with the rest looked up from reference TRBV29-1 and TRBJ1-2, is SAVISQKPSRDICQRGTSLTIQCQVDSQVTMMFWYRQQPGQSLTLIATANQGSEATYESGFVIDKFPISRPNLTFSTLTVSNMSPEDSSIYLCSVLSGTGNYGYTFGSGTRLTVV.

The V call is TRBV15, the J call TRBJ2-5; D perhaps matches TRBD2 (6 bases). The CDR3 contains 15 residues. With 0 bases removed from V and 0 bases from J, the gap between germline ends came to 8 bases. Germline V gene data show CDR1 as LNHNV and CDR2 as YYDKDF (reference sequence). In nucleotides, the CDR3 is TGTGCCACCAGCAGAGATCGGGGGTACCAAGAGACCCAGTACTTC. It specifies CATSRDRGYQETQYF.

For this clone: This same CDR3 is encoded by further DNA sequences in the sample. The CDR3 region has the DNA TGTGCCAGCAGCCAGGGGACAACTTACGAGCAGTACTTC. Protein product: CASSQGTTYEQYF. V gene TRBV3-1 (or the pseudogene TRBV3-2) combines with J gene TRBJ2-7, with D maybe TRBD1 (6 bases). This CDR3 region has 13 residues. The germline V gene encodes CDR1 LGHDT and CDR2 YNNKEL (reference sequence). Trimming removed 3 bases from V and 4 bases from J, with 10 bases in between.

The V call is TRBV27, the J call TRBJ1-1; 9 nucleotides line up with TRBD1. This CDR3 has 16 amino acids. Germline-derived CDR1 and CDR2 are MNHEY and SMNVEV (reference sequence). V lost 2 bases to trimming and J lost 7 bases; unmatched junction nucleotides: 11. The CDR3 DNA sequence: TGTGCCAGCAGTTTACTGCCCGGACAGGGGAGCTATGAAGCTTTCTTT. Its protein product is CASSLLPGQGSYEAFF.

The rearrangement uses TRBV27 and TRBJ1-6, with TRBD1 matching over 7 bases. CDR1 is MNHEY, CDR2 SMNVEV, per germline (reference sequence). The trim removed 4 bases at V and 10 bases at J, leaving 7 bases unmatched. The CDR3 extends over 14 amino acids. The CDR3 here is CASSWSRGRSPLHF. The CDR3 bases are TGTGCCAGCAGTTGGTCCAGGGGGAGATCACCCCTCCACTTT.

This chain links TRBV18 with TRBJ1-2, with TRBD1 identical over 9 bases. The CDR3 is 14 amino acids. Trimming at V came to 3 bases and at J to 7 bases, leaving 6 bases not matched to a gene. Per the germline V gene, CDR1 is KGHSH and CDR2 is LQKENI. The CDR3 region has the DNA TGTGCCAGCTCACCCTCGGGACAGGGCCTTGGCTACACCTTC. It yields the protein CASSPSGQGLGYTF.

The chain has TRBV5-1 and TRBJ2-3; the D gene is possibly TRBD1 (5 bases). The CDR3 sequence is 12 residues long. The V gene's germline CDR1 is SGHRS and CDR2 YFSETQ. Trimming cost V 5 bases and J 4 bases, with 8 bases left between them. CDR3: CASRVGADTQYF. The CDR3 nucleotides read TGCGCCAGCAGGGTAGGGGCAGATACGCAGTATTTT.

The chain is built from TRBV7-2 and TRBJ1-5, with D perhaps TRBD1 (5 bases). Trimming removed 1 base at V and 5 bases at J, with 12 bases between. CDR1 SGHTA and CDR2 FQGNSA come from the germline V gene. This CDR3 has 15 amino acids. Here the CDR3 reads CASSLGGRADQPQHF. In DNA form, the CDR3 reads TGTGCCAGCAGCTTAGGGGGCAGGGCTGATCAGCCCCAGCATTTT. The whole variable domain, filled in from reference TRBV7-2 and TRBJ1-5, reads GAGVSQSPSNKVTEKGKDVELRCDPISGHTALYWYRQSLGQGLEFLIYFQGNSAPDKSGLPSDRFSAERTGGSVSTLTIQRTQQEDSAVYLCASSLGGRADQPQHFGDGTRLSIL.

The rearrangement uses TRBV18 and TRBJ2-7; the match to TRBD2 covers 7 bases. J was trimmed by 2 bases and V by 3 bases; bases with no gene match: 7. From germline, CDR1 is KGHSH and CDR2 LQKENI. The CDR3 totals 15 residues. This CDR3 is CASSPRTRSTYEQYF. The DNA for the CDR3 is TGTGCCAGCTCACCTCGGACTAGGAGTACCTACGAGCAGTACTTC. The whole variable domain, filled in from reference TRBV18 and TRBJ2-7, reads NAGVMQNPRHLVRRRGQEARLRCSPMKGHSHVYWYRQLPEEGLKFMVYLQKENIIDESGMPKERFSAEFPKEGPSILRIQQVVRGDSAAYFCASSPRTRSTYEQYFGPGTRLTVT.

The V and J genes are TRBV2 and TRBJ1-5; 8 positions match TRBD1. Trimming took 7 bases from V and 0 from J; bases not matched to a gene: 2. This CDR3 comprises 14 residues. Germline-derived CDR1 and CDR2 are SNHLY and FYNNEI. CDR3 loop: CASTDRDSNQPQHF. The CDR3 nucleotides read TGTGCCAGCACGGACAGGGATAGCAATCAGCCCCAGCATTTT.

The CDR3 sequence is CASSLVGQRDNEQFF. The CDR3 DNA sequence: TGCGCCAGCAGCCTAGTCGGACAGAGAGACAATGAGCAGTTCTTC. The genes are TRBV4-1 and TRBJ2-1; D possibly corresponds to TRBD1 (6 bases). Per germline, CDR1 MGHRA and CDR2 YSYEKL. CDR3 length: 15 residues. V was shortened by 4 bases and J by 5 bases, with 15 bases between the two germline ends.

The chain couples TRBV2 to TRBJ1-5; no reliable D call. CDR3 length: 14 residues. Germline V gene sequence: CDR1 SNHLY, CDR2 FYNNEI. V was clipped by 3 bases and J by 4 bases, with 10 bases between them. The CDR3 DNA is TGTGCCAGCAGTGACGGAGGCGTAAATCAGCCCCAGCATTTT. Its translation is CASSDGGVNQPQHF.